The present T cell receptor beta chain was sequenced within a study of cytomegalovirus exposure and HLA in healthy donors. Study summary: An early data release held around 80 million unique TCRs from HLA-typed donors. General study points: Accurate HLA-A and HLA-B prediction from TCR beta sequences was reported for most subjects. Exclusion as indistinguishable affected some V segments, including TRBV6-2 and TRBV6-3.

The length of the CDR3 is 15 residues. Germline CDR1 reads MNHEY; CDR2 reads SVGAGI. Trimming took off 5 bases at V and 2 bases at J, with 15 bases between the two ends. Vbeta (60) and Jbeta (13) primers were used in the PCR. Profiled with immunoSEQ multiplex PCR; TCRdb holds only in-frame clones, not every one. Here the sample spans approximately 82,000 clones, 70% to 75% being singletons. On this clone: What it binds is unknown.

The sample comprised PBMCs. The genes are TRBV6-5 and TRBJ1-1; no clear D. This sequence was found in a woman aged 45 to 65 in good health and CMV-seropositive. CDR3 loop: CASSRSGSLNTEAFF. The CDR3 nucleotides are TGTGCCAGCAGTCGCAGCGGTTCCCTCAACACTGAAGCTTTCTTT.